This TCR beta chain originates from a study of blood T cell repertoires in COVID-19. Measured with immunoSEQ multiplex PCR; TCRdb has only the in-frame clones, and not every one. The sample has about 180,000 clones, roughly 85% seen once; the top ten hold roughly 3%. The CDR3 consists of 14 residues. Germline V CDR1 and CDR2: SEHNR, FQNEAQ (reference sequence). V lost 2 bases, J lost 4 bases, and 11 bases lay in between. The J gene is TRBJ1-2, the V gene TRBV7-9; tentatively, D is TRBD1 (6 bases). This clonotype originated in a man in his 60s with acute or convalescent COVID-19. Sequences were obtained from peripheral blood. The CDR3 DNA reads TGTGCCAGCAGCTTAACAGGGCCAGGCTATGGCTACACCTTC. Its protein product is CASSLTGPGYGYTF.